A selection of T cell receptor beta chains follows, all from one sample in a study of T cells in Graves' hyperthyroidism and ophthalmopathy. TCRdb reprocessed the multiplex PCR reads with MiXCR, giving one entry per CDR3 protein. The sample shows over 700,000 distinct CDR3 sequences, about two fifths of them seen only once. Sequenced: blood. These receptors all stem from a man aged 18 to 29 with Graves' hyperthyroidism. Both conserved end residues are part of each CDR3. Each record gives: V gene, clone size, CDR3 protein. Clone size is stated in some rows and not others, as once, few, many or a class when expanded.

V gene: TRBV19
clone size: many
CDR3 protein: CASTSPDTEAFF

V gene: TRBV6-5
clone size: .
CDR3 protein: CASSYSDRVNEKLFF

V gene: TRBV14
clone size: once
CDR3 protein: CASSQGAGTNEKLFF

V gene: TRBV29-1
clone size: .
CDR3 protein: CSSEGQGRTEAFF

V gene: TRBV7-3
clone size: .
CDR3 protein: CASSPYTGGYTEAFF

V gene: TRBV7-8
clone size: many
CDR3 protein: CASSLGGTAYEQYF

V gene: TRBV11-3
clone size: few
CDR3 protein: CASSFLGRANSPLHF

V gene: TRBV4-2
clone size: .
CDR3 protein: CASSIRTSGGTYEQYF

V gene: TRBV29-1
clone size: many
CDR3 protein: CSVADLTGELFF

V gene: TRBV4-2
clone size: few
CDR3 protein: CASSQDGPSGGRSSYEQYF

V gene: TRBV19
clone size: many
CDR3 protein: CASSSTDSNQPQHF

V gene: TRBV5-1
clone size: few
CDR3 protein: CASKEAGDNYGYTF

V gene: TRBV2
clone size: many
CDR3 protein: CASSEAGDRGTEKLFF

V gene: TRBV20-1
clone size: few
CDR3 protein: CSARLPSTDTQYF

V gene: TRBV7-9
clone size: .
CDR3 protein: CASSAQQHLQETQYF

V gene: TRBV7-8
clone size: .
CDR3 protein: CASSPQGQPETQYF

V gene: TRBV4-1
clone size: .
CDR3 protein: CASSQETGTGNQPQHF

V gene: TRBV7-9
clone size: .
CDR3 protein: CASSSSGGGRYEQYF

V gene: TRBV9
clone size: .
CDR3 protein: CASSVSGTGFEQYF

V gene: TRBV7-9
clone size: many
CDR3 protein: CASRQGAQNSPLHF

V gene: TRBV29-1
clone size: .
CDR3 protein: CSVVQQGAGNEQYF

V gene: TRBV12-5
clone size: .
CDR3 protein: CASGLVFGGGTGELFF

V gene: TRBV3-1
clone size: .
CDR3 protein: CASSTIHEQYF

V gene: TRBV2
clone size: many
CDR3 protein: CASSEWEKLFF

V gene: TRBV7-2
clone size: .
CDR3 protein: CASSGGTGGGETQYF

V gene: TRBV7-9
clone size: .
CDR3 protein: CASSHYTSGGAGETQYF

V gene: TRBV2
clone size: .
CDR3 protein: CASVVGGEQYF

V gene: TRBV20-1
clone size: .
CDR3 protein: CSAGLTSGDQETQYF

V gene: TRBV9
clone size: .
CDR3 protein: CASSDNGEAGAEQYF

V gene: TRBV25-1
clone size: .
CDR3 protein: CASSFLGISGANVLTF

V gene: TRBV29-1
clone size: many
CDR3 protein: CSVAYLTGATEAFF

V gene: TRBV7-2
clone size: .
CDR3 protein: CASSHLKAINTGELFF

V gene: TRBV25-1
clone size: many
CDR3 protein: CATFDRAGELFF

V gene: TRBV12-3/TRBV12-4
clone size: few
CDR3 protein: CASSDRGLGEQYF

V gene: TRBV6-5
clone size: .
CDR3 protein: CASSLGTELSNQPQHF

V gene: TRBV6-1
clone size: .
CDR3 protein: CASVGQGNQPQHF

V gene: TRBV19
clone size: .
CDR3 protein: CASSKPGQGGPEAFF

V gene: TRBV7-9
clone size: .
CDR3 protein: CASSQVGDRRSSPLHF

V gene: TRBV6-1
clone size: .
CDR3 protein: CASFVQGIGTEAFF

V gene: TRBV11-2
clone size: once
CDR3 protein: CASRRQGSSHQPQHF

V gene: TRBV2
clone size: many
CDR3 protein: CASIQGAGSYEQYF

V gene: TRBV5-1
clone size: .
CDR3 protein: CASSLGGQGNYNSPLHF

V gene: TRBV5-1
clone size: many
CDR3 protein: CASSLDPVPTEAFF

V gene: TRBV25-1
clone size: many
CDR3 protein: CASSEGAGRVSEAFF

V gene: TRBV7-2
clone size: .
CDR3 protein: CASSLGAGGGAHGETQYF

V gene: TRBV29-1
clone size: many
CDR3 protein: CSVERLGSEVPMNTEAFF

V gene: TRBV19
clone size: few
CDR3 protein: CASSKRQNNQPQHF

V gene: TRBV20-1
clone size: .
CDR3 protein: CSARGGVSGSTGELFF

V gene: TRBV10-3
clone size: .
CDR3 protein: CASSYSGPENTEAFF

V gene: TRBV6-6
clone size: few
CDR3 protein: CASSYRPGLVTEAFF

V gene: TRBV7-2
clone size: .
CDR3 protein: CAMQGGLGEAFF

V gene: TRBV9
clone size: few
CDR3 protein: CASTPPGVREQYF

V gene: TRBV7-8
clone size: .
CDR3 protein: CASSLIEGDTGELFF

V gene: TRBV20-1
clone size: .
CDR3 protein: CSARTQGNTEAFF

V gene: TRBV7-9
clone size: few
CDR3 protein: CASSFPRPHSGNTIYF